The 15 T cell receptor beta chains in this list originate from one sample, sequenced in a study of blood T cell repertoires in COVID-19. TCRdb's table, derived via immunoSEQ multiplex PCR, lists solely in-frame clones and lacks some. The sample lists over 150,000 clones, approximately 84% occurring once. What was sequenced was peripheral blood. Receptors were obtained from a human donor with acute or convalescent COVID-19. The donor label of this sample is uncertain.

Here the CDR3 DNA reads TGTGCCAGCAGCCAATCTCGGCCTGGCGGGAGGGCCGGTGGGCAAGAGACCCAGTACTTC. It yields the protein CASSQSRPGGRAGGQETQYF. The chain recombines TRBV3-1 (or the pseudogene TRBV3-2) with TRBJ2-5; TRBD2 matches 9 bases. Per the germline V gene, CDR1 is LGHDT and CDR2 is YNNKEL (reference sequence). This CDR3 is 20 amino acids long. Unmatched junction bases numbered 18, after V lost 2 bases and J lost 2 bases.

V is TRBV6-5 and J is TRBJ2-7; TRBD1 aligns across 7 bases. Germline V CDR1 and CDR2: MNHEY, SVGAGI. CDR3 length equals 16 residues. Trimming at V came to 4 bases and at J to 5 bases, leaving 14 bases not matched to a gene. For the CDR3, the DNA is TGTGCCAGCAGTTTATCCTGGGACAGTCCTGTGGACGAGCAGTACTTC. Protein product: CASSLSWDSPVDEQYF.

This chain joins TRBV5-1 and TRBJ2-1; tentatively, D is TRBD1 (6 bases). Per germline, CDR1 SGHRS and CDR2 YFSETQ. Trimming took off 0 bases at V and 1 base at J, with 8 bases between the two ends. The CDR3 runs 15 residues. In DNA, the CDR3 is TGCGCCAGCAGCTTGGGGACAGTTTCCTACAATGAGCAGTTCTTC. This encodes CASSLGTVSYNEQFF.

The chain joins TRBV5-6 to TRBJ2-1, with D unresolved. The CDR3 covers 12 residues. Trimming took off 1 base at V and 5 bases at J, with 4 bases between the two ends. CDR1 is SGHDT and CDR2 is YYEEEE in the germline V gene. The CDR3 region is CASSLFNNEQFF. CDR3 DNA sequence: TGTGCCAGCAGCTTGTTTAACAATGAGCAGTTCTTC.

The V and J genes are TRBV15 and TRBJ2-7; the D gene is possibly TRBD2 (5 bases). The V end lost 3 bases, the J end lost 3 bases, and 18 bases lay between the germline ends. Germline-derived CDR1 and CDR2 are LNHNV and YYDKDF (reference sequence). The length of the CDR3 is 16 residues. Here the CDR3 reads CATSSPKEANYYEQYF. The CDR3 nucleotides read TGTGCCACCAGCAGTCCCAAGGAGGCCAATTACTACGAGCAGTACTTC.

The chain employs TRBV3-1 (or the pseudogene TRBV3-2) and TRBJ2-3; D ambiguous. V lost 2 bases to trimming and J lost 4 bases, with 7 bases between them. This CDR3 region has 13 residues. The V gene's germline CDR1 is LGHDT and CDR2 YNNKEL (reference sequence). CDR3 region: CASSQFPSDTQYF. The CDR3 nucleotides read TGTGCCAGCAGCCAATTCCCCTCAGATACGCAGTATTTT.

A few counts support this clone. The genes are TRBV25-1 and TRBJ1-5; the D gene is possibly TRBD1 (5 bases). Germline V gene data show CDR1 as MGHDK and CDR2 as SYGVNS. V lost 4 bases and J 0 bases, leaving 10 bases between the germline ends. The CDR3 loop spans 15 amino acids. As DNA, the CDR3 is TGTGCCAGCAGTGCTGGACATATTAGCAATCAGCCCCAGCATTTT. As protein: CASSAGHISNQPQHF.

The chain recombines TRBV9 with TRBJ2-3; a weak D match, TRBD2 (6 bases). Germline V lookup: CDR1 SGDLS, CDR2 YYNGEE. The CDR3 contains 17 residues. Trimming took off 0 bases at V and 6 bases at J, with 20 bases between the two ends. In DNA form, the CDR3 reads TGTGCCAGCAGCGTAGAGGGACTTAGTCCCGGTGTGGATACGCAGTATTTT. Translated, it gives CASSVEGLSPGVDTQYF.

The chain links TRBV7-2 to TRBJ2-7, with TRBD1 matching 7 bases. The length of the CDR3 is 13 residues. V was clipped by 5 bases and J by 4 bases; unmatched bases: 5. CDR1 SGHTA and CDR2 FQGNSA come from the germline V gene. CDR3 coding DNA: TGTGCCAGCAGCCAGGGACAGCCTTACGAGCAGTACTTC. Its translation is CASSQGQPYEQYF. The whole variable domain, remainder taken from reference TRBV7-2 and TRBJ2-7, is GAGVSQSPSNKVTEKGKDVELRCDPISGHTALYWYRQSLGQGLEFLIYFQGNSAPDKSGLPSDRFSAERTGGSVSTLTIQRTQQEDSAVYLCASSQGQPYEQYFGPGTRLTVT.

This chain joins TRBV6-1 and TRBJ2-1, with 7 nucleotides matching TRBD2. The CDR3 consists of 16 residues. Trimming at V came to 2 bases and at J to 2 bases, leaving 6 bases not matched to a gene. Germline loops: CDR1 MNHNS, CDR2 SASEGT. CDR3 residues: CASSELWTSPYNEQFF. The CDR3 DNA is TGTGCCAGCAGTGAACTCTGGACTAGTCCCTACAATGAGCAGTTCTTC.

To note about this clone: This sample also contains other DNA sequences that code for the same CDR3. J is TRBJ2-2 and V is TRBV7-3, with D perhaps TRBD1 (5 bases). The germline gives CDR1 SGHTA, CDR2 FQGTGA. CDR3 length equals 13 residues. V lost 8 bases and J 5 bases, leaving 12 bases between the germline ends. The CDR3, as DNA: TGTGCCAGCTCTCCCTCAGGGACCGGGGAGCTGTTTTTT. Protein sequence: CASSPSGTGELFF.

V and J are TRBV30 and TRBJ1-3, with D perhaps TRBD1 (5 bases). Trimming cost V 0 bases and J 2 bases, with 11 bases left between them. Germline assignment: CDR1 GTSNPN and CDR2 SVGIG (reference sequence). The CDR3 length is 15 residues. The CDR3 is CAWSVAGSPGNTIYF. The DNA for the CDR3 is TGTGCCTGGAGTGTAGCAGGGTCCCCTGGAAACACCATATATTTT.

This clone was detected once. This chain joins TRBV6-5 and TRBJ1-1, with D possibly TRBD1 on 5 matching bases. Looked up from germline, CDR1 is MNHEY and CDR2 is SVGAGI. The CDR3 spans 15 residues. V was cut by 0 bases and J by 2 bases, with 10 bases left in between. The CDR3 DNA is TGTGCCAGCAGTTACTCATGGCAGGGTAACACTGAAGCTTTCTTT. The encoded protein is CASSYSWQGNTEAFF.

This clone was seen more than once but under ten times. The genes are TRBV15 and TRBJ2-4; TRBD2 aligns across 7 bases. In germline, CDR1 is LNHNV, CDR2 YYDKDF (reference sequence). The CDR3 loop spans 18 amino acids. The V and J ends lost 0 bases and 0 bases, in that order; junction bases with no gene match: 8. As DNA, the CDR3 is TGTGCCACCAGCAGAGATCGGGGCGGGAGTGGAGCCAAAAACATTCAGTACTTC. This translates into CATSRDRGGSGAKNIQYF.

The chain couples TRBV19 to TRBJ2-7, with TRBD1 as a possible D gene (6 bases). V gave up 7 bases and J gave up 3 bases, with 16 bases separating them. The CDR3 consists of 14 residues. Germline V gene data show CDR1 as LNHDA and CDR2 as SQIVND (reference sequence). The CDR3 spells CASTPGQGNYEQYF. In DNA, the CDR3 is TGTGCCAGTACTCCCGGGCAGGGGAACTACGAGCAGTACTTC.